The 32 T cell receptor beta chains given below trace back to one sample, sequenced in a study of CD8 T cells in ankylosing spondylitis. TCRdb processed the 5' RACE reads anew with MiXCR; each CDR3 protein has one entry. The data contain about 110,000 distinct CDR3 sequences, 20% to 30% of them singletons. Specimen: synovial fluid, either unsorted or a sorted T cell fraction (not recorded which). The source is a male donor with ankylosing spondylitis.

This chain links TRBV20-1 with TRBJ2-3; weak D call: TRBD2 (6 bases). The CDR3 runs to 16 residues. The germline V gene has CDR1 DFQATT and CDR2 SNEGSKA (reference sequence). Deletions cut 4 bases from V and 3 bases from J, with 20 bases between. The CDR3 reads CSATPGTSIGTDTQYF. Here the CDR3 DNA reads TGCAGTGCTACCCCCGGGACTTCAATCGGGACAGATACGCAGTATTTT.

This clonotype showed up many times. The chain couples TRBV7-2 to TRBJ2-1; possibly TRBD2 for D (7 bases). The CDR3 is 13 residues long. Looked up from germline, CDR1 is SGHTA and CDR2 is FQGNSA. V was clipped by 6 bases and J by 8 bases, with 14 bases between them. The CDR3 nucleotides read TGTGCCAGCAGTCTAGGGGGGAGGGATGAGCAGTTCTTC. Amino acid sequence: CASSLGGRDEQFF.

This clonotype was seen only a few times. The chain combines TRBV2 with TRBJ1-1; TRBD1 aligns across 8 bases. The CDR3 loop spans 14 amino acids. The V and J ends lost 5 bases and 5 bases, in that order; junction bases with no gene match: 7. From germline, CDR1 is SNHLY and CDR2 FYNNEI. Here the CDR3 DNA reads TGTGCCAGCAGTTCTACAGGGGGTTTAACTGAAGCTTTCTTT. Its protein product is CASSSTGGLTEAFF.

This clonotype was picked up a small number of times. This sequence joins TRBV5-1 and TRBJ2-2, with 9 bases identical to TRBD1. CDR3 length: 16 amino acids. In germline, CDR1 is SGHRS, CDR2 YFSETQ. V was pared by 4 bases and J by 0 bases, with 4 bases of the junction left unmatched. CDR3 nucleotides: TGCGCCAGCAGCAGGAGGACAGGGGCGAACACCGGGGAGCTGTTTTTT. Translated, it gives CASSRRTGANTGELFF.

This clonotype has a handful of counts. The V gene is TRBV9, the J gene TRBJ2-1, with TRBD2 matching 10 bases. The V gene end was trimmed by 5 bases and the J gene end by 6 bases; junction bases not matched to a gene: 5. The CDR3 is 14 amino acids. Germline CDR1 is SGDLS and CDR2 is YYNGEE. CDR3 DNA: TGTGCCAGCAGGCCGGGACTAGCGTTCAATGAGCAGTTCTTC. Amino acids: CASRPGLAFNEQFF.

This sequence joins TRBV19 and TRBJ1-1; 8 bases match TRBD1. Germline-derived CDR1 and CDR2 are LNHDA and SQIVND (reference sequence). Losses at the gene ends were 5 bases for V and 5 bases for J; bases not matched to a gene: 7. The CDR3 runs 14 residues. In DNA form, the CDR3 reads TGTGCCAGTAGTGACAGGGGAGGGGTAACTGAAGCTTTCTTT. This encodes CASSDRGGVTEAFF.

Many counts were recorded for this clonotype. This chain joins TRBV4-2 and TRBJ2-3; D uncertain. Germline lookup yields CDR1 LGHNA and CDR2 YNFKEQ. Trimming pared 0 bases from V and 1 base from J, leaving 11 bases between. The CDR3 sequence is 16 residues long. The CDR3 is CASSQDQPSGTDTQYF. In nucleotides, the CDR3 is TGTGCCAGCAGCCAAGACCAGCCCAGCGGCACAGATACGCAGTATTTT.

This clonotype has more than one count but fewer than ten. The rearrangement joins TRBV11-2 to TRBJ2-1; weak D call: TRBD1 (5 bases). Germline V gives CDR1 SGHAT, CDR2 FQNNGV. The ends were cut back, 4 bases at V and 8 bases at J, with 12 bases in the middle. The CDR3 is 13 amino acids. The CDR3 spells CASSWLGAHEQFF. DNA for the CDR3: TGTGCCAGCAGCTGGTTAGGGGCACATGAGCAGTTCTTC.

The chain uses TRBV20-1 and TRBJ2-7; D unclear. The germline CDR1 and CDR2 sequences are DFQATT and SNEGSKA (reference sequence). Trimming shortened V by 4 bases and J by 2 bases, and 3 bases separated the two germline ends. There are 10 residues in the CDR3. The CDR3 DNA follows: TGCAGTGCTAAAGCCTACGAGCAGTACTTC. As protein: CSAKAYEQYF.

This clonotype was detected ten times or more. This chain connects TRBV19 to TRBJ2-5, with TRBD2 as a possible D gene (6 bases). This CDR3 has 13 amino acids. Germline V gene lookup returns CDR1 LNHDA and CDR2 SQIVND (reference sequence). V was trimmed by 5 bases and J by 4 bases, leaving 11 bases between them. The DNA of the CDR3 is TGTGCCAGTAGTCCGGCGGGAACAGAGACCCAGTACTTC. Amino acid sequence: CASSPAGTETQYF.

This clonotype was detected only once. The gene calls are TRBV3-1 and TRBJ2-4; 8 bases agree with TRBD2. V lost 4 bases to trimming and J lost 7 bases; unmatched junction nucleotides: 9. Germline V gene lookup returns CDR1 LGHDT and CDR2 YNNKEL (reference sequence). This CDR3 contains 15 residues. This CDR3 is CASSPGGGRGNIQYF. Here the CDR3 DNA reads TGTGCCAGCAGCCCGGGGGGGGGTAGGGGTAACATTCAGTACTTC.

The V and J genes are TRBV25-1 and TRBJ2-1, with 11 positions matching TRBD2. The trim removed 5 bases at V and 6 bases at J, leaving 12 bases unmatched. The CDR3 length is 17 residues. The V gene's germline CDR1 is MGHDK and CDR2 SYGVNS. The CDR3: CASSLLSGRASANEQFF. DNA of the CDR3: TGTGCCAGCAGTCTACTTAGCGGGAGGGCCTCAGCCAATGAGCAGTTCTTC.

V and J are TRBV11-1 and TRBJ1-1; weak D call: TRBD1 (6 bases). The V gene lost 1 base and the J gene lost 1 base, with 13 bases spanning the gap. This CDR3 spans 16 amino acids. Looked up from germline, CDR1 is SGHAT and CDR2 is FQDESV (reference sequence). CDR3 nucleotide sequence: TGTGCCAGCAGCTTAGGGGGGCCTCTACGGAACACTGAAGCTTTCTTT. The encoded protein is CASSLGGPLRNTEAFF.

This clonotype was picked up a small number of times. CDR3 sequence (DNA): TGCAGCGCACGTTTGACTAGCGGTAACACAGATACGCAGTATTTT. Amino acids: CSARLTSGNTDTQYF. The chain is built from TRBV29-1 and TRBJ2-3; 9 nucleotides match TRBD2. V gave up 7 bases and J gave up 2 bases; unmatched junction bases: 10. Germline V gives CDR1 SQVTM, CDR2 ANQGSEA. The CDR3 has 15 amino acids.

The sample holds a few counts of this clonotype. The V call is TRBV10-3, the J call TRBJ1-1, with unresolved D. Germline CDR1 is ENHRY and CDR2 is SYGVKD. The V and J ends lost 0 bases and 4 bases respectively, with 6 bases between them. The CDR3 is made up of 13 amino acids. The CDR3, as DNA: TGTGCCATCAGTGAGTCGTTTGGCACTGAAGCTTTCTTT. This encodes CAISESFGTEAFF.

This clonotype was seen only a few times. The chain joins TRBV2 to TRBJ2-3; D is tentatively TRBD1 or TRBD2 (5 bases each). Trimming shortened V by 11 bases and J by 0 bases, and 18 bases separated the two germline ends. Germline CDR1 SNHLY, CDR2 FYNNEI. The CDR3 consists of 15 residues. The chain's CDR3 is CAWGGRTSSTDTQYF. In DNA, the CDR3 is TGTGCCTGGGGCGGGCGCACCTCTAGCACAGATACGCAGTATTTT.

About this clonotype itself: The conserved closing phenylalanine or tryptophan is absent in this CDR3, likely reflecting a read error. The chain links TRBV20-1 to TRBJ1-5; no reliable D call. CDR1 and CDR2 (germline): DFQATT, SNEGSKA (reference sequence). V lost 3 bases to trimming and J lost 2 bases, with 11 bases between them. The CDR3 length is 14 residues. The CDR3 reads CSAREARGNQPQHS. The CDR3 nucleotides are TGCAGTGCTAGGGAGGCTCGGGGCAATCAGCCCCAGCATTCT.

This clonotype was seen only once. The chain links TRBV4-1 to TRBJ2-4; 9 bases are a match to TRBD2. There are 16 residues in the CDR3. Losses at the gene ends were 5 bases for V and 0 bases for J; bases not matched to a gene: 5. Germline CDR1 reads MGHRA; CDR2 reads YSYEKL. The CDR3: CASSFRLAAAKNIQYF. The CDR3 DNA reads TGCGCCAGCAGCTTCCGACTAGCGGCAGCCAAAAACATTCAGTACTTC.

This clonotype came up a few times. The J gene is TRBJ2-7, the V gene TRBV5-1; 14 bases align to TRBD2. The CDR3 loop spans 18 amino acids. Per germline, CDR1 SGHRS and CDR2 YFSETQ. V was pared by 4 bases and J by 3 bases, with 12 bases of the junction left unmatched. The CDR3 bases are TGCGCCAGCAGCGTATCCGGGACTAGCGGGAGTCTAGTCTACGAGCAGTACTTC. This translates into CASSVSGTSGSLVYEQYF.

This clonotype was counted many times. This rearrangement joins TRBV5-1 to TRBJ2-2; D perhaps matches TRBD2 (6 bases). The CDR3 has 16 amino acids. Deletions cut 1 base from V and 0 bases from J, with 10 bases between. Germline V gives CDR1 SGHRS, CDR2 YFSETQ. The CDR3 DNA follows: TGCGCCAGCAGCTTGAGCACGGGGGCGAACACCGGGGAGCTGTTTTTT. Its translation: CASSLSTGANTGELFF.

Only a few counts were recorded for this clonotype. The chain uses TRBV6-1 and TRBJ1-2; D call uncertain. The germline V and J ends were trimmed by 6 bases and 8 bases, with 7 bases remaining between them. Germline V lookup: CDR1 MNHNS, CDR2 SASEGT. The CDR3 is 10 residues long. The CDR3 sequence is CASRRVGYTF. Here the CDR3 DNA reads TGTGCCAGCAGGCGGGTCGGCTACACCTTC.

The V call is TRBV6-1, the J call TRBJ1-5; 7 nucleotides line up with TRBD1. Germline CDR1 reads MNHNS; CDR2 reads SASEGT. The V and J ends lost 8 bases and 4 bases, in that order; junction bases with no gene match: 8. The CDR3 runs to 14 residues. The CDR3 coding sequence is TGTGCCAGCTCTCGGGCAGGGGGGAATCAGCCCCAGCATTTT. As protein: CASSRAGGNQPQHF.

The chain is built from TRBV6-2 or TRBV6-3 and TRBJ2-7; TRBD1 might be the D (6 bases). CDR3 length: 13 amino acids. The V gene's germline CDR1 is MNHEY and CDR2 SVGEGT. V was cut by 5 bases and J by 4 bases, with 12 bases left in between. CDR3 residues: CASSLDSGYEQYF. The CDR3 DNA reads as TGTGCCAGCAGTCTGGACAGCGGTTACGAGCAGTACTTC.

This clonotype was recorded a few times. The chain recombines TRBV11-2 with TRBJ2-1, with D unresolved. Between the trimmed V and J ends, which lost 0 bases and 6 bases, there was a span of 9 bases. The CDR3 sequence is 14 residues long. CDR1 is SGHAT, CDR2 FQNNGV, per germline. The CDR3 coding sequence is TGTGCCAGCAGCTTAGATCGCCAGGTCAATGAGCAGTTCTTC. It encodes CASSLDRQVNEQFF.

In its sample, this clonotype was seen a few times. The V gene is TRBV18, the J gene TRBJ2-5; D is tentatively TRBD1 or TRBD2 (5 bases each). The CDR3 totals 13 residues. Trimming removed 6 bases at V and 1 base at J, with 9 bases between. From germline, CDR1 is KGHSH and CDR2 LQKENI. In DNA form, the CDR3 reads TGTGCCAGCTCCCGGGACGCCCAAGAGACCCAGTACTTC. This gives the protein CASSRDAQETQYF. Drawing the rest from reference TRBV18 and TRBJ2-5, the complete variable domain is NAGVMQNPRHLVRRRGQEARLRCSPMKGHSHVYWYRQLPEEGLKFMVYLQKENIIDESGMPKERFSAEFPKEGPSILRIQQVVRGDSAAYFCASSRDAQETQYFGPGTRLLVL.

For the CDR3, the DNA is TGTGCCAGCAGCCAACAGGGGGGGAGGGCCTTGGACACCCAGTACTTC. Its translation is CASSQQGGRALDTQYF. The rearrangement uses TRBV4-2 and TRBJ2-5, with D possibly being TRBD1 or TRBD2 (7 bases each). Germline V gives CDR1 LGHNA, CDR2 YNFKEQ. With 2 bases removed from V and 8 bases from J, the gap between germline ends came to 21 bases. This CDR3 contains 16 residues.

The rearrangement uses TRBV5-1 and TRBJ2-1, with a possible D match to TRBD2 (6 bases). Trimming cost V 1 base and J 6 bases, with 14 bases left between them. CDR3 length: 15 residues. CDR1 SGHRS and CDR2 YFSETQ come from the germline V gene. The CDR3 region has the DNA TGCGCCAGCAGCTTGTATGCGGGATCCCCCAATGAGCAGTTCTTC. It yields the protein CASSLYAGSPNEQFF.

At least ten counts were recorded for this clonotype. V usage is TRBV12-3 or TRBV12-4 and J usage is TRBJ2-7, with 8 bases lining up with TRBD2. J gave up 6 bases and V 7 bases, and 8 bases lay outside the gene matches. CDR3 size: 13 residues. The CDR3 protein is CASTLEAGVEQYV. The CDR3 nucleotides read TGTGCCAGCACCCTAGAAGCGGGAGTCGAGCAGTACGTC.

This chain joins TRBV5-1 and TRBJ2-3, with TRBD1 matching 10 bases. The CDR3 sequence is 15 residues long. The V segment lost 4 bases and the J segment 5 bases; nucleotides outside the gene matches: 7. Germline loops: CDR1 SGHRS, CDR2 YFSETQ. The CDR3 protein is CASSLRTGGGDTQYF. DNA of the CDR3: TGCGCCAGCAGCCTCCGGACAGGGGGTGGAGATACGCAGTATTTT.

The DNA for the CDR3 is TGTGCCACCAGTGACCCGGGACAGGGGGCGGAAGAGCAGTACTTC. Translation gives CATSDPGQGAEEQYF. The chain carries TRBV24-1 and TRBJ2-7, with 12 bases matching TRBD1. The CDR3 consists of 15 residues. V dropped 4 bases and J dropped 7; count of bases not matched to a gene: 7. The germline V gene encodes CDR1 KGHDR and CDR2 SFDVKD.

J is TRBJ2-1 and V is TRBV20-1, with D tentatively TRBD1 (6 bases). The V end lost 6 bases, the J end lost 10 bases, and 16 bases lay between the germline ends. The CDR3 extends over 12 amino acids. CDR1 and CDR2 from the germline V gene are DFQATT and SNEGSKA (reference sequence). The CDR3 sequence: CSAGALREEQFF. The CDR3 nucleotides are TGCAGTGCGGGGGCTTTGAGGGAAGAGCAGTTCTTC.

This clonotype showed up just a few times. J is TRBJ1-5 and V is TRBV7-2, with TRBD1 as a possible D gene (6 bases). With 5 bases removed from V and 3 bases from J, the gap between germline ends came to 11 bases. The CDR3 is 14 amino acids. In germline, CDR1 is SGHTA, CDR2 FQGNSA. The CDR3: CASSPQGFNQPQHF. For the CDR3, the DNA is TGTGCCAGCAGCCCGCAGGGGTTCAATCAGCCCCAGCATTTT. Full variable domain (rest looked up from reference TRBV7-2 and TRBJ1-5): GAGVSQSPSNKVTEKGKDVELRCDPISGHTALYWYRQSLGQGLEFLIYFQGNSAPDKSGLPSDRFSAERTGGSVSTLTIQRTQQEDSAVYLCASSPQGFNQPQHFGDGTRLSIL.